The source of this T cell receptor beta chain is a study of shared clonotypes between healthy human individuals. Nashville, Tennessee was home to all donors, each a Caucasian adult. Regarding the study as a whole: Naive subsets tended to show greater estimated richness than memory subsets. A reduction in generation probabilities was seen for non-shared clonotypes relative to those shared by all four donors.

The germline V gene encodes CDR1 SEHNR and CDR2 FQNEAQ (reference sequence). V shed 3 bases, J shed 7 bases, and the junction held 4 bases outside the gene matches. The CDR3 runs to 13 residues. Notes on this clone: No antigen is known for it.

The repertoire was sequenced with immunoSEQ multiplex PCR; TCRdb's copy has only in-frame clones and lacks some. The sample contains a few million clones, around nine tenths of which appear only once. Specimen: naive CD4+ T cells sorted from blood. Documented subset: CD45RA+ positively selected. This clonotype was sampled from a man between 18 and 29 years old in good health. V and J are TRBV7-9 and TRBJ1-2, with 8 positions matching TRBD1. The DNA of the CDR3 is TGTGCCAGCAGCTTGTGGACAGGGCGTGGCTACACCTTC. Its translation: CASSLWTGRGYTF.